The present T cell receptor beta chain was sequenced within a study of T cell repertoires in cytomegalovirus infection. Study background: Both CMV infection and a matching HLA type were indicated by public TCR beta signatures. Study-level points and caveats: Identification of carriers of CMV plus the relevant HLA was performed using cumulative public TCR beta family frequency. CMV-specific TCR beta clonotypes restricted by HLA-C were the ones dominating the ex vivo response.

Unmatched junction bases numbered 3, after V lost 4 bases and J lost 6 bases. CDR1 SGHTA and CDR2 FQGTGA come from the germline V gene. This CDR3 contains 13 residues. This clonotype was observed a handful of times. Its antigen remains unidentified. TCRdb re-derived calls from the reads in MiXCR, one entry per CDR3 protein. The table lists more than 650,000 distinct CDR3 sequences, under 40% of them singletons. V and J are TRBV7-3 and TRBJ1-1, with TRBD1 matching 9 bases. Material: PBMCs. This receptor was taken from a human donor in good health (CMV status not recorded). Some clones in this sample may be carry-over from other donors' samples. The CDR3, as DNA: TGTGCCAGCAGCTGGGGACAGGGTGCTGAAGCTTTCTTT. Translating it yields CASSWGQGAEAFF. Drawing the rest from reference TRBV7-3 and TRBJ1-1, the complete variable domain is GAGVSQTPSNKVTEKGKYVELRCDPISGHTALYWYRQSLGQGPEFLIYFQGTGAADDSGLPNDRFFAVRPEGSVSTLKIQRTERGDSAVYLCASSWGQGAEAFFGQGTRLTVV.